These T cell receptor beta chains were read from a single sample in a study of chemoradiotherapy in HPV16-positive cancers. TCRdb's copy holds only in-frame clones and misses some; the assay was immunoSEQ multiplex PCR. In the table there are around 2,000 clones, 90% of which are singletons. The specimen comprised tumor tissue, sampled from a patient who underwent chemoradiotherapy. The receptors derive from a human donor with HPV-associated anogenital cancer. Both conserved end residues are part of each CDR3. The D gene is left open where the match is weak. Part of the rows lack a size; the others show once, few, many or a class for expanded clones.

D gene	clone size	V gene	J gene	CDR3 protein	CDR3 DNA
TRBD1	-	TRBV6-6	TRBJ2-3	CASRNRGFPDTQYF	TGTGCCAGCAGGAACAGGGGGTTCCCGGATACGCAGTATTTT
TRBD1	-	TRBV28	TRBJ1-4	CASSMTGSGQKLFF	TGTGCCAGCAGCATGACAGGGTCGGGGCAAAAACTGTTTTTT
-	-	TRBV6-5	TRBJ1-3	CASTRQPKTGNTIYF	TGTGCCAGCACCCGCCAGCCCAAAACTGGAAACACCATATATTTT
-	-	TRBV19	TRBJ1-1	CASSMTALGTEAFF	TGTGCCAGTAGCATGACAGCCCTTGGCACTGAAGCTTTCTTT
TRBD1	-	TRBV2	TRBJ2-7	CASTLDRGISYEQYF	TGTGCCAGCACCCTGGACAGGGGGATTTCCTACGAGCAGTACTTC
-	-	TRBV4-3	TRBJ2-5	CASSQDGGGDRETQYF	TGCGCCAGCAGCCAAGATGGAGGAGGAGACAGGGAGACCCAGTACTTC
TRBD1	once	TRBV14	TRBJ2-3	CASSSRTGRSTDTQYF	TGTGCCAGCAGCTCTCGGACAGGGAGAAGCACAGATACGCAGTATTTT
-	-	TRBV5-6	TRBJ1-3	CASSRWVRGNTIYF	TGTGCCAGCAGTCGTTGGGTCCGTGGAAACACCATATATTTT
-	once	TRBV5-6	TRBJ2-6	CASSYVVSGANVLTF	TGTGCCAGCAGCTATGTGGTCTCTGGGGCCAACGTCCTGACTTTC
-	-	TRBV9	TRBJ1-1	CASSVDSGHYTEAFF	TGTGCCAGCAGCGTAGATTCTGGACACTACACTGAAGCTTTCTTT
-	-	TRBV7-8	TRBJ2-7	CASSQATAEQYF	TGTGCCAGCAGCCAAGCGACAGCCGAGCAGTACTTC
-	-	TRBV27	TRBJ2-7	CASRPLGGKGGYEQYF	TGTGCCAGCCGACCCCTTGGGGGAAAGGGAGGCTACGAGCAGTACTTC
-	-	TRBV27	TRBJ1-2	CASSRGGRDYTF	TGTGCCAGCAGCCGCGGCGGCCGTGACTACACCTTC
-	few	TRBV19	TRBJ2-5	CATDGGMETQYF	TGTGCCACGGACGGGGGCATGGAGACCCAGTACTTC
-	-	TRBV10-3	TRBJ1-2	CAISEITGRPNYGYTF	TGTGCCATCAGTGAGATTACAGGCCGGCCTAACTATGGCTACACCTTC
TRBD1	-	TRBV19	TRBJ2-3	CASSTGGSTDTQYF	TGTGCCAGTAGTACAGGGGGAAGCACAGATACGCAGTATTTT
-	-	TRBV6-6	TRBJ2-2	CASSYSRGGTGELFF	TGTGCCAGCAGTTACTCGAGAGGGGGAACCGGGGAGCTGTTTTTT
-	-	TRBV5-1	TRBJ2-1	CASSPVSSSYNEQFF	TGCGCCAGCAGCCCCGTCTCAAGCTCCTACAATGAGCAGTTCTTC
-	-	TRBV7-6	TRBJ1-3	CASSLALGLHSGNTIYF	TGTGCCAGCAGCTTAGCCCTAGGGCTGCACTCTGGAAACACCATATATTTT
-	-	TRBV28	TRBJ1-1	CASIPSGGNTEAFF	TGTGCCAGCATCCCGTCGGGGGGTAACACTGAAGCTTTCTTT
-	-	TRBV28	TRBJ2-6	CASSFCILTQSRANVLTF	TGTGCCAGCAGTTTTTGTATTCTGACACAAAGTCGGGCCAACGTCCTGACTTTC
TRBD2	once	TRBV11-2	TRBJ2-5	CASSLAGGGETQYF	TGTGCCAGCAGTCTAGCGGGGGGCGGGGAGACCCAGTACTTC
-	-	TRBV6-4	TRBJ2-3	CASSESQATDTQYF	TGTGCCAGCAGTGAATCCCAGGCCACAGATACGCAGTATTTT
-	-	TRBV11-2	TRBJ2-7	CASSLSTLSEQYF	TGTGCCAGCAGCTTATCGACGCTCAGCGAGCAGTACTTC
-	-	TRBV4-3	TRBJ1-2	CASSQDLPGQLYGYTF	TGCGCCAGCAGCCAAGATCTTCCAGGACAGCTCTATGGCTACACCTTC
-	-	TRBV10-1	TRBJ1-1	CASIRQREKNTEAFF	TGCGCCAGCATAAGACAGAGGGAGAAGAACACTGAAGCTTTCTTT
TRBD2	once	TRBV7-9	TRBJ2-7	CASSGLAGAQGEQYF	TGTGCCAGCAGCGGACTAGCGGGAGCCCAGGGGGAGCAGTACTTC
-	-	TRBV4-3	TRBJ1-4	CASSQDSSKGREKLFF	TGCGCCAGCAGCCAAGATTCGTCGAAGGGCAGGGAAAAACTGTTTTTT
TRBD1	-	TRBV7-2	TRBJ2-7	CASSLGPGQAYEQYF	TGTGCCAGCAGCTTAGGGCCGGGACAGGCCTACGAGCAGTACTTC
-	-	TRBV4-3	TRBJ2-7	CASSQEQGHYEQYF	TGCGCCAGCAGCCAAGAACAAGGACACTACGAGCAGTACTTC
-	few	TRBV19	TRBJ1-2	CASSIRTVASGYTF	TGTGCCAGTAGTATTAGGACGGTAGCAAGTGGCTACACCTTC
-	-	TRBV9	TRBJ2-5	CASSGGAKETQYF	TGTGCCAGCAGCGGGGGGGCGAAGGAGACCCAGTACTTC
TRBD1	-	TRBV5-6	TRBJ1-1	CASSKRRTGVTEAFF	TGTGCCAGCAGCAAAAGGAGGACAGGGGTTACTGAAGCTTTCTTT
-	-	TRBV5-1	TRBJ2-3	CASSGTTDTQYF	TGCGCCAGCAGTGGTACAACAGATACGCAGTATTTT
-	-	TRBV14	TRBJ2-1	CASSQLTAGNNEQFF	TGTGCCAGCAGCCAACTAACAGCCGGAAACAATGAGCAGTTCTTC
TRBD1	-	TRBV7-6	TRBJ1-6	CASSGQGSYNSPLHF	TGTGCCAGCAGCGGACAGGGCTCCTATAATTCACCCCTCCACTTT
TRBD1	once	TRBV6-1	TRBJ1-1	CASSSLTGVMTEAFF	TGTGCCAGCAGCTCCCTGACAGGGGTGATGACTGAAGCTTTCTTT
TRBD1	-	TRBV4-3	TRBJ1-5	CASSPSTGDHQPQHF	TGCGCCAGCAGCCCATCTACAGGGGATCATCAGCCCCAGCATTTT
TRBD1	-	TRBV19	TRBJ1-5	CASKTSGTGVQPQHF	TGTGCCAGTAAAACCTCCGGGACAGGGGTTCAGCCCCAGCATTTT
TRBD2	-	TRBV7-8	TRBJ2-2	CASSLVAVTGGTGELFF	TGTGCCAGCAGCTTGGTAGCGGTGACGGGGGGAACCGGGGAGCTGTTTTTT
-	-	TRBV19	TRBJ1-5	CASSPLTGPQHF	TGTGCCAGTAGTCCCCTGACCGGGCCCCAGCATTTT
-	-	TRBV6-6	TRBJ2-3	CASSYWGGHTDTQYF	TGTGCCAGCAGTTACTGGGGGGGGCACACAGATACGCAGTATTTT
-	-	TRBV29-1	TRBJ1-4	CSVVGSREKLFF	TGCAGCGTTGTTGGGAGTCGGGAAAAACTGTTTTTT
-	few	TRBV5-5	TRBJ2-3	CASSLDIWGLVTDTQYF	TGTGCCAGCAGCTTGGATATTTGGGGTTTGGTCACAGATACGCAGTATTTT
-	-	TRBV12-5	TRBJ1-1	CASGLTINMGQNTEAFF	TGTGCTAGTGGTTTGACAATAAATATGGGACAGAACACTGAAGCTTTCTTT
-	-	TRBV11-3	TRBJ2-2	CASSKAFVTGELFF	TGTGCCAGCAGCAAGGCGTTTGTCACCGGGGAGCTGTTTTTT